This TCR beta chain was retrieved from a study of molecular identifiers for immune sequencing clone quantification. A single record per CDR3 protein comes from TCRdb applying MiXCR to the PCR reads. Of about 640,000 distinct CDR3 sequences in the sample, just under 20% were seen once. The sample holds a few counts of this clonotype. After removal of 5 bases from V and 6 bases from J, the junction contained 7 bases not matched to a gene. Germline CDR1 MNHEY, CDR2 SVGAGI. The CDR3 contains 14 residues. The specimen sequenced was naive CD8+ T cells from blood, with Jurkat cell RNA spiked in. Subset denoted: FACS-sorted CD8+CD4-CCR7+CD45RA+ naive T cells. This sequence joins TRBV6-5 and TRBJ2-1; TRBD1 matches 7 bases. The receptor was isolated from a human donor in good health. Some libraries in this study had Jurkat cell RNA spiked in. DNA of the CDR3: TGTGCCAGCAGTGCAGCGACAGGGATCAATGAGCAGTTCTTC. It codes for CASSAATGINEQFF.